What follows is one T cell receptor beta chain and its context. Its antigen is not identified. The repertoire was sequenced with immunoSEQ multiplex PCR; TCRdb's copy has only in-frame clones and lacks some. Of about 2.1 million clones in the sample, 85% to 95% were seen once. Trimming cost V 0 bases and J 7 bases, with 12 bases left between them. Germline CDR1 is LNHNV and CDR2 is YYDKDF (reference sequence). The CDR3 runs to 14 residues. This record belongs to a study of shared clonotypes between healthy human individuals. Study-level information: The study used three CD4 naive, three CD4 memory, two CD8 naive and one CD8 memory plate per donor.

Positively selected for CCR7, the CD45RO-negative cells used as naive CD8 cells excluded terminally differentiated effector memory CD45RA+ cells. The study's findings and limits: Clonotype sharing levels among donors were expected to vary with sequencing depth.

This TCR was sampled from a man between 18 and 29 years old in good health. Some clones in this sample may be carry-over from other donors' samples. This chain links TRBV15 with TRBJ1-1; D unclear. The sequencing input was naive CD8+ T cells from PBMCs. The chain's CDR3 is CATSRDFETLEAFF. The CDR3 DNA sequence: TGTGCCACCAGCAGAGATTTTGAGACACTTGAAGCTTTCTTT.